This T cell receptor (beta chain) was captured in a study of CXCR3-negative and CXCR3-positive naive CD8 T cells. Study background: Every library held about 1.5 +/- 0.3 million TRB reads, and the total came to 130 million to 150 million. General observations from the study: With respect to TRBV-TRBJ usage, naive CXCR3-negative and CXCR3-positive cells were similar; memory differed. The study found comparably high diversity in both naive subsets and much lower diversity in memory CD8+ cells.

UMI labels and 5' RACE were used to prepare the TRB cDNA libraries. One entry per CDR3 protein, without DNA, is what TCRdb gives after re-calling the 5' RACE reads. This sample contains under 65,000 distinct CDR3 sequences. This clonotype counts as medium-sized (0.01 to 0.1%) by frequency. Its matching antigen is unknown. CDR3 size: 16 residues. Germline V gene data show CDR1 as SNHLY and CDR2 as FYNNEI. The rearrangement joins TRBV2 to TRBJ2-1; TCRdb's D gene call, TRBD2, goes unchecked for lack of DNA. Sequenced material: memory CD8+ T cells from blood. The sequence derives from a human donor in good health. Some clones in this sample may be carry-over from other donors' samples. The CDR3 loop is CASSERGLGTYNEQFF. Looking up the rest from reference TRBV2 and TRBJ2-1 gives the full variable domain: EPEVTQTPSHQVTQMGQEVILRCVPISNHLYFYWYRQILGQKVEFLVSFYNNEISEKSEIFDDQFSVERPDGSNFTLKIRSTKLEDSAMYFCASSERGLGTYNEQFFGPGTRLTVL.